This TCR beta chain was recorded in a study of cytomegalovirus exposure and HLA in healthy donors. Notes on the study in general: A later analysis found that most CMV-associated TCR beta chains appeared HLA-restricted. For most TCR beta V segments, an earlier analysis put the productive rate at about 90% or about 30% of the time. The availability of immune exposure information extended only to CMV serostatus.

The CDR3 totals 16 residues. Germline V CDR1 and CDR2: SGHRS, YFSETQ. Trimming cost V 5 bases and J 0 bases; bases outside gene matches: 7. In the case of this clone: Antigen unknown.

This PCR relied on a set of 60 Vbeta primers and 13 Jbeta primers. TCRdb's copy holds only in-frame clones and misses some; the assay was immunoSEQ multiplex PCR. This table has about 150,000 clones, over 60% appearing once. The sequencing sample was made of PBMCs. This receptor was identified in a woman between 40 and 55 years old in good health and CMV-seronegative. The chain joins TRBV5-1 to TRBJ1-1; TRBD1 agrees at 10 bases. CDR3 amino acids: CASRTGTGVMNTEAFF. The CDR3 region has the DNA TGCGCCAGCAGAACCGGGACAGGGGTGATGAACACTGAAGCTTTCTTT.